The 2 T cell receptor beta chains in this list originate from one sample, sequenced in a study of beta chain features in type 1 diabetes. Study outcomes and limitations: Type 1 diabetes patients had TCRB CDR3s that were shorter (moderately but significantly so) in all four CD4+ subsets.

The investigators reverse transcribed all of the isolated RNA, so they sequenced expressed TCRB transcripts. Some clones are missing from TCRdb's copy, which holds only in-frame ones; the method was immunoSEQ multiplex PCR. Of 600,000 to 700,000 clones in the sample, around an eighth were seen once. These TCRs' antigens remain unknown. The sequenced sample was naive CD4+ T cells from blood. The receptors come from a man aged 25-45 years with type 1 diabetes.

This clone came up a few times. This chain uses TRBV20-1 with TRBJ2-1, with 11 nucleotides matching TRBD2. There are 11 residues in the CDR3. The germline V gene has CDR1 DFQATT and CDR2 SNEGSKA (reference sequence). CDR3 DNA sequence: TGCAGCGTAGCGGGGGGGGATGAGCAGTTCTTC. Residues: CSVAGGDEQFF.

This sequence joins TRBV19 and TRBJ2-5; 7 bases are a match to TRBD1. V shed 4 bases and J 3 bases; nucleotides not matched to a gene: 8. Germline CDR1 reads LNHDA; CDR2 reads SQIVND (reference sequence). The CDR3 loop spans 15 amino acids. DNA for the CDR3: TGTGCCAGTAGTACTTCCGGGACAGCAAAAGAGACCCAGTACTTC. This gives the protein CASSTSGTAKETQYF.